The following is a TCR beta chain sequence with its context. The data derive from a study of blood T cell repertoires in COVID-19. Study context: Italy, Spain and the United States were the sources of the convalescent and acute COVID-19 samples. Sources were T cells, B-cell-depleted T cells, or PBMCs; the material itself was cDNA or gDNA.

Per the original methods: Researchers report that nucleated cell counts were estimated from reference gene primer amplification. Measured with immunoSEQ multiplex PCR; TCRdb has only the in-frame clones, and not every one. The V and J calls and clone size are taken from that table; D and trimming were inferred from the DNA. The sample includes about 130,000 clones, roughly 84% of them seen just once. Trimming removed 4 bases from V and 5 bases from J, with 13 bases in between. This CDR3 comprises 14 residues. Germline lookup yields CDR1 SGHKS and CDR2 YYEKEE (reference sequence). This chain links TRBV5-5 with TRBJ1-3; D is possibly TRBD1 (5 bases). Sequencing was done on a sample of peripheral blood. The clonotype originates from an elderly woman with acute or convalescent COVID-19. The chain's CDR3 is CASSTGTVRNTIYF. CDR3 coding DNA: TGTGCCAGCAGCACCGGGACTGTACGAAACACCATATATTTT.